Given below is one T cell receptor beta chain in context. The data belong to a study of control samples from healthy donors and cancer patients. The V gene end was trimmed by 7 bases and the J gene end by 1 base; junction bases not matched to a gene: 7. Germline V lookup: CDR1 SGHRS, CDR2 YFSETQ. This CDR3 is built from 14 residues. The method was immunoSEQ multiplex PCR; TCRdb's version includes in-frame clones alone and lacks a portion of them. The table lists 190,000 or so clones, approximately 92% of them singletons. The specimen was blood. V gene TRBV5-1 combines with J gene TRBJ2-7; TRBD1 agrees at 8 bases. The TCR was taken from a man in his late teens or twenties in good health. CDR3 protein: CASSTDRGSYEQYF. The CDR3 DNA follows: TGCGCCAGCTCGACCGACAGGGGTTCCTACGAGCAGTACTTC.